This is a list of T cell receptor beta chains from one sample in a study of blood T cell repertoires in COVID-19. Assay: immunoSEQ multiplex PCR; the TCRdb copy retains only in-frame clones and omits some. This table holds a few hundred thousand clones, 80% to 90% found once. Sequenced sample: peripheral blood. The receptors originated from a woman aged 70-85 years with COVID-19, enrolled during active disease. The CDR3 runs from the conserved cysteine through the conserved F or W. Each record gives: D gene, V gene, J gene, clone size, CDR3 protein, CDR3 DNA. A D gene is named only where the DNA matches it firmly. The size entry is marked missing in some rows and otherwise reads once, few, many or a size class.

>.|TRBV5-1|TRBJ1-1|.
CASSLAPGLNTEAFF
TGCGCCAGCAGCTTGGCCCCGGGTTTGAACACTGAAGCTTTCTTT
>TRBD1|TRBV10-3|TRBJ2-2|once
CAIRGQGRTGELFF
TGTGCCATCAGGGGACAGGGTCGGACCGGGGAGCTGTTTTTT
>TRBD2|TRBV27|TRBJ2-7|.
CASSSLAGGTYEQYF
TGTGCCAGCAGTTCCCTTGCGGGAGGGACCTACGAGCAGTACTTC
>.|TRBV11-3|TRBJ2-3|.
CASSRRTGVSTDTQYF
TGTGCCAGCAGCCGGAGAACGGGGGTTAGCACAGATACGCAGTATTTT
>TRBD2|TRBV9|TRBJ2-1|.
CASSVSGRQYNEQFF
TGTGCCAGCAGCGTTAGCGGGAGGCAGTACAATGAGCAGTTCTTC
>.|TRBV4-2|TRBJ2-1|.
CASSQEETLNEQFF
TGTGCCAGCAGCCAAGAGGAGACCTTGAATGAGCAGTTCTTC
>.|TRBV5-6|TRBJ2-7|once
CASSLVFSSGRVFSYEQYF
TGTGCCAGCAGCTTGGTCTTCTCCAGTGGGCGGGTCTTCTCCTACGAGCAGTACTTC
>.|TRBV10-3|TRBJ2-7|.
CAISERGGSYEQYF
TGTGCCATCAGTGAGAGGGGGGGCTCCTACGAGCAGTACTTC
>TRBD1|TRBV15|TRBJ1-3|.
CATSRDRGISRNTIYF
TGTGCCACCAGCAGGGACAGGGGGATTAGTAGAAACACCATATATTTT
>.|TRBV30|TRBJ1-2|.
CAWPQGRGYTF
TGTGCCTGGCCGCAGGGGCGCGGCTACACCTTC
>.|TRBV6-5|TRBJ2-4|.
CASSDYRDTQVF
TGTGCCAGCAGCGATTACCGGGACACTCAGGTCTTC
>TRBD1|TRBV28|TRBJ1-2|once
CASRGQPLLYGYTF
TGTGCCAGCAGGGGACAGCCCTTACTCTATGGCTACACCTTC
>.|TRBV15|TRBJ1-3|once
CATSRDQDTSGNTIYF
TGTGCCACCAGCAGAGATCAGGACACTTCTGGAAACACCATATATTTT
>.|TRBV4-3|TRBJ1-1|.
CASSRQISPEGTEAFF
TGCGCCAGCAGCCGCCAAATATCCCCGGAGGGCACTGAAGCTTTCTTT
>.|TRBV6-5|TRBJ1-5|.
CASQRAEGGGQPQHF
TGTGCCAGCCAGAGAGCGGAAGGAGGTGGACAGCCCCAGCATTTT
>.|TRBV6-1|TRBJ1-6|once
CASSEQNNNSPLHF
TGTGCCAGCAGTGAACAGAACAATAATTCACCCCTCCACTTT
>TRBD1|TRBV11-1|TRBJ2-2|.
CASSVGGADTGELFF
TGTGCCAGCAGCGTAGGGGGCGCAGACACCGGGGAGCTGTTTTTT
>.|TRBV6-5|TRBJ1-5|.
CASGTRENQPQHF
TGTGCCAGTGGGACAAGGGAGAATCAGCCCCAGCATTTT
>.|TRBV28|TRBJ1-3|.
CASSLYTTGVGNTIYF
TGTGCCAGCAGTTTGTACACGACAGGAGTTGGAAACACCATATATTTT
>TRBD2|TRBV29-1|TRBJ2-7|.
CSVGSGGPNEQYF
TGCAGCGTGGGTAGCGGGGGGCCCAACGAGCAGTACTTC
>.|TRBV5-1|TRBJ1-3|.
CASSLDTSGNTIYF
TGCGCCAGCAGCTTGGACACCTCTGGAAACACCATATATTTT
>.|TRBV10-3|TRBJ1-1|.
CAISETGHPTTEAFF
TGTGCCATCAGTGAGACCGGACATCCAACCACTGAAGCTTTCTTT
>TRBD1|TRBV28|TRBJ1-2|.
CASRTAGGSSPTNYGYTF
TGTGCCAGCAGAACTGCAGGGGGCAGTAGTCCCACTAACTATGGCTACACCTTC
>.|TRBV30|TRBJ2-2|.
CAWSVLTGGNTGELFF
TGTGCCTGGAGTGTACTTACGGGGGGCAACACCGGGGAGCTGTTTTTT
>TRBD1|TRBV27|TRBJ2-7|.
CASNKARRTTRGPQSYEQYF
TGTGCCAGCAACAAAGCCAGACGAACTACAAGGGGGCCGCAGTCCTACGAGCAGTACTTC
>.|TRBV5-1|TRBJ2-7|few
CASSLGQGLYEQYF
TGCGCCAGCAGCTTGGGACAGGGACTGTACGAGCAGTACTTC
>.|TRBV6-5|TRBJ1-2|few
CASSREANVNYGYTF
TGTGCCAGCTCTCGGGAGGCGAACGTTAACTATGGCTACACCTTC
>.|TRBV7-9|TRBJ2-5|.
CASSGQTQYF
TGTGCCAGCAGCGGGCAAACCCAGTACTTC
>.|TRBV2|TRBJ2-5|.
CASRPGTYQETQYF
TGTGCCAGCAGGCCAGGCACATACCAAGAGACCCAGTACTTC
>.|TRBV4-1|TRBJ2-7|.
CASSQALERVYEQYF
TGCGCCAGCAGCCAGGCCTTGGAGAGAGTCTACGAGCAGTACTTC
>.|TRBV14|TRBJ1-4|.
CASSRGLSPNIQKLFF
TGTGCCAGCAGCCGAGGACTGTCACCAAACATCCAAAAACTGTTTTTT
>.|TRBV20-1|TRBJ1-5|.
CSASSNFGGAEGNQPQHF
TGCAGTGCTAGTTCGAATTTCGGGGGGGCGGAGGGCAATCAGCCCCAGCATTTT
>TRBD2|TRBV6-5|TRBJ2-3|once
CASRTSWEDTQYF
TGTGCCAGCAGGACTAGCTGGGAGGATACGCAGTATTTT
>.|TRBV4-1|TRBJ2-1|.
CASSQDSTGPKDEQFF
TGCGCCAGCAGCCAAGATTCGACAGGACCTAAGGATGAGCAGTTCTTC
>TRBD1|TRBV19|TRBJ2-7|once
CASSTLGQGRTVEQYF
TGTGCCAGTAGTACCCTGGGACAGGGAAGAACCGTCGAGCAGTACTTC
>TRBD1|TRBV27|TRBJ1-4|.
CASRGYGTDNEKLFF
TGTGCCAGCAGAGGTTACGGGACAGATAATGAAAAACTGTTTTTT
>TRBD2|TRBV7-9|TRBJ2-7|.
CASSSSVFGRAPYEQYF
TGTGCCAGCAGCTCCTCAGTCTTCGGGAGGGCTCCCTACGAGCAGTACTTC
>TRBD1|TRBV4-1|TRBJ1-1|.
CASSHLVDRGDEHWEAFF
TGCGCCAGCAGCCATCTCGTGGACAGGGGAGATGAACACTGGGAAGCTTTCTTT
>TRBD2|TRBV5-1|TRBJ2-5|.
CASSSPGLAETFQETQYF
TGCGCCAGCAGCTCCCCGGGACTAGCGGAAACATTCCAAGAGACCCAGTACTTC
>TRBD1|TRBV6-5|TRBJ1-4|few
CASSSLGTGLEKLFF
TGTGCCAGCAGTTCCCTTGGGACAGGGCTTGAAAAACTGTTTTTT
>.|TRBV5-4|TRBJ2-7|.
CASSLAGGFEQYF
TGTGCCAGCAGCTTGGCCGGCGGGTTCGAGCAGTACTTC
>.|TRBV6-5|TRBJ1-2|once
CASATGRPTNYGYTF
TGTGCCAGCGCGACAGGCCGGCCTACTAACTATGGCTACACCTTC
>.|TRBV30|TRBJ2-7|.
CAWSDNSYEQYF
TGTGCCTGGAGTGACAATTCCTACGAGCAGTACTTC
>.|TRBV19|TRBJ1-1|.
CASSPGTLNTEAFF
TGTGCCAGTAGTCCCGGTACTCTTAACACTGAAGCTTTCTTT
>TRBD1|TRBV6-5|TRBJ1-2|once
CASSEDRVIGYTF
TGTGCCAGCAGCGAGGACAGGGTTATCGGCTACACCTTC
>.|TRBV30|TRBJ1-5|.
CAWSIEGNQPQHF
TGTGCCTGGAGTATTGAGGGCAATCAGCCCCAGCATTTT
>.|TRBV7-2|TRBJ1-1|.
CASSLQGMNTEAFF
TGTGCCAGCAGCTTACAGGGGATGAACACTGAAGCTTTCTTT
>TRBD1|TRBV6-6|TRBJ1-5|.
CASRLTGRGNQPQHF
TGTGCCAGCCGGTTGACAGGGAGAGGCAATCAGCCCCAGCATTTT
>TRBD1|TRBV20-1|TRBJ2-7|.
CSAETGDEQYF
TGCAGTGCCGAAACAGGGGACGAGCAGTACTTC
>TRBD1|TRBV5-1|TRBJ1-3|.
CASREDRGSSGNTIYF
TGCGCCAGCCGCGAGGACAGGGGTTCGTCTGGAAACACCATATATTTT
>TRBD1|TRBV7-3|TRBJ2-7|.
CASSLDRGREQYF
TGTGCCAGCAGCTTGGACAGGGGGCGGGAGCAGTACTTC
>TRBD1|TRBV9|TRBJ2-2|once
CASSPTGGTGGELFF
TGTGCCAGCAGCCCGACAGGGGGCACTGGCGGGGAGCTGTTTTTT
>TRBD2|TRBV28|TRBJ2-5|.
CASRHSAGLAGGETQYF
TGTGCCAGCAGGCATAGCGCGGGACTAGCGGGGGGGGAGACCCAGTACTTC
>.|TRBV14|TRBJ2-2|.
CASSQDLVTGELFF
TGTGCCAGCAGCCAAGATCTCGTCACCGGGGAGCTGTTTTTT
>.|TRBV30|TRBJ1-1|.
CAWNKGFYTEAFF
TGTGCCTGGAATAAGGGGTTTTACACTGAAGCTTTCTTT
>.|TRBV5-1|TRBJ2-3|few
CASSLLNSQGMDTQYF
TGCGCCAGCAGCTTACTGAACTCTCAGGGGATGGATACGCAGTATTTT
>TRBD1|TRBV4-3|TRBJ1-2|.
CASSQDRGQGNYGYTF
TGCGCCAGCAGCCAAGATAGGGGACAGGGGAACTATGGCTACACCTTC
>TRBD2|TRBV19|TRBJ2-7|.
CASSWTSLSGEQYF
TGTGCCAGTAGTTGGACTAGCCTGTCGGGAGAGCAGTACTTC